The source of this T cell receptor beta chain is a study of CD8+CD57+ T cells in acquired aplastic anemia. This CDR3 has 14 residues. J gave up 2 bases and V 4 bases, and 4 bases lay outside the gene matches. The germline V gene has CDR1 ENHRY and CDR2 SYGVKD. Sequencing involved patients with CD8+CD57+ cell expansion previously shown by flow cytometry. All patients were therapy-naive when blood was sampled. The use of genomic DNA as template underpinned the TCR beta VDJ and CDR3 profiling. TCRdb redid the calling of the reads with MiXCR, one entry per CDR3 protein. The table has 150,000 to 200,000 distinct CDR3 sequences, 48% seen once.

Sample: sorted CD4+, CD8+, or CD8+CD57+ T cells (not recorded which) from PBMCs. The rearrangement links TRBV10-3 to TRBJ2-7; the match to TRBD1 covers 8 bases. The origin of this receptor is a human donor with aplastic anemia. The CDR3 here is CAISGSQGAYEQYF. CDR3 DNA sequence: TGTGCCATCAGTGGGTCACAGGGGGCCTACGAGCAGTACTTC.